The 21 T cell receptor beta chains in this list originate from one sample, sequenced in a study of OX40 agonist ivuxolimab in advanced cancers. The protocol was immunoSEQ multiplex PCR, while the TCRdb copy is restricted to in-frame clones and leaves out a portion. The repertoire includes about 42,000 clones, roughly 84% of them detected once, and around a fifth sits in the top ten. Sequenced material: CD4+ or CD8+ T cells sorted from blood, taken in a trial of the OX40 agonist ivuxolimab. The receptors were gathered from an adult with an advanced solid tumor such as melanoma, head and neck, liver or kidney cancer.

V and J are TRBV6-5 and TRBJ2-7; D remains unclear. Germline assignment: CDR1 MNHEY and CDR2 SVGAGI. The V and J ends lost 0 bases and 1 base respectively, with 4 bases between them. CDR3 length: 13 amino acids. The CDR3 nucleotides are TGTGCCAGCAGTTACTCACATTCCTACGAGCAGTACTTC. Its translation is CASSYSHSYEQYF.

The chain is built from TRBV5-1 and TRBJ2-2; D call uncertain. This CDR3 region has 15 residues. V lost 0 bases and J 1 base, leaving 7 bases between the germline ends. Germline CDR1 SGHRS, CDR2 YFSETQ. CDR3 residues: CASSLDQRNTGELFF. CDR3 in DNA: TGCGCCAGCAGCTTGGACCAGAGGAACACCGGGGAGCTGTTTTTT.

This chain uses TRBV25-1 with TRBJ2-7; D unresolved. Germline V gene lookup returns CDR1 MGHDK and CDR2 SYGVNS. The V gene lost 2 bases and the J gene lost 2 bases, with 13 bases spanning the gap. CDR3 length: 15 residues. The CDR3 bases are TGTGCCAGCAGTGAAGAAGGGTACCTCGCCTACGAGCAGTACTTC. Translated, it gives CASSEEGYLAYEQYF.

The genes are TRBV5-6 and TRBJ1-3; unclear D gene. The CDR3 is made up of 16 amino acids. The V gene's germline CDR1 is SGHDT and CDR2 YYEEEE. The V end lost 0 bases, the J end lost 0 bases, and 10 bases lay between the germline ends. In DNA, the CDR3 is TGTGCCAGCAGCTTGGGCGAGAGAAGCTCTGGAAACACCATATATTTT. This gives the protein CASSLGERSSGNTIYF.

The chain combines TRBV18 with TRBJ2-1; 14 positions match TRBD2. The V segment lost 3 bases and the J segment 3 bases; nucleotides outside the gene matches: 1. This CDR3 contains 16 residues. Germline CDR1 reads KGHSH; CDR2 reads LQKENI. Here the CDR3 reads CASSPGTSGSYNEQFF. Here the CDR3 DNA reads TGTGCCAGCTCACCCGGGACTAGCGGGAGCTACAATGAGCAGTTCTTC.

The chain joins TRBV13 to TRBJ1-6, with unresolved D. V gave up 6 bases and J gave up 1 base, with 10 bases separating them. The CDR3 is 15 residues long. From germline, CDR1 is PRHDT and CDR2 FYEKMQ (reference sequence). This chain's CDR3 is CASRVKGSYNSPLHF. In DNA, the CDR3 is TGTGCCAGCAGGGTTAAGGGATCCTATAATTCACCCCTCCACTTT.

This rearrangement joins TRBV7-7 to TRBJ2-5; the match to TRBD2 covers 8 bases. Germline loops: CDR1 SSHAT, CDR2 FNYEAQ (reference sequence). The CDR3 is made up of 16 amino acids. J was trimmed by 2 bases and V by 5 bases; bases with no gene match: 10. CDR3 sequence: CASSLRTSLAQETQYF. CDR3 nucleotides: TGTGCCAGCAGCCTGAGGACTAGCCTGGCTCAAGAGACCCAGTACTTC.

V is TRBV14 and J is TRBJ2-3; 7 nucleotides match TRBD1. Germline lookup yields CDR1 SGHDN and CDR2 FVKESK. J gave up 4 bases and V 3 bases, and 7 bases lay outside the gene matches. This CDR3 contains 15 residues. CDR3 nucleotide sequence: TGTGCCAGCAGCCAGGCCGGACAGGTTCCAGATACGCAGTATTTT. The encoded protein is CASSQAGQVPDTQYF.

Comments on this clone: A far larger clone is off by one base, so a read error is likely. The same CDR3 arises from other DNA sequences in this sample as well. The genes are TRBV7-3 and TRBJ1-5; D call uncertain. The CDR3 loop spans 13 amino acids. Trimming shortened V by 5 bases and J by 5 bases, and 10 bases separated the two germline ends. Germline loops: CDR1 SGHTA, CDR2 FQGTGA. The CDR3 DNA reads as TGTGCCAGCAGCCAAGAAAGCGATCAGCCCCAGCATTTT. This gives the protein CASSQESDQPQHF.

This clone was picked up one time. The chain recombines TRBV19 with TRBJ1-1; no firm D call. The CDR3 has 12 amino acids. Germline V gene lookup returns CDR1 LNHDA and CDR2 SQIVND (reference sequence). Between the trimmed V and J ends, which lost 3 bases and 3 bases, there was a span of 5 bases. The DNA for the CDR3 is TGTGCCAGTAGTATCCGAGACACTGAAGCTTTCTTT. Translated, it gives CASSIRDTEAFF.

This clone was observed once. The gene calls are TRBV4-3 and TRBJ1-4, with D uncertain. Germline loops: CDR1 LGHNA, CDR2 YSLEER. CDR3 length: 16 amino acids. Trimming cost V 4 bases and J 4 bases, with 16 bases left between them. The CDR3 is CASSPRPIGSNEKLFF. The CDR3 nucleotides read TGCGCCAGCAGCCCGCGTCCCATTGGAAGTAATGAAAAACTGTTTTTT.

V is TRBV6-1 and J is TRBJ1-6, with a tentative D call TRBD1 (5 bases). Trimming took 2 bases from V and 7 from J, leaving 18 bases between them. The CDR3 runs 17 residues. From germline, CDR1 is MNHNS and CDR2 SASEGT. The CDR3 reads CASSELPDGWGNSPLHF. The DNA for the CDR3 is TGTGCCAGCAGTGAACTCCCTGACGGATGGGGGAATTCACCCCTCCACTTT.

The chain recombines TRBV7-9 with TRBJ2-7; the D gene is possibly TRBD2 (6 bases). The CDR3 totals 14 residues. Between the trimmed V and J ends, which lost 1 base and 4 bases, there was a span of 11 bases. Germline CDR1 is SEHNR and CDR2 is FQNEAQ (reference sequence). The CDR3 nucleotides are TGTGCCAGCAGCTTAGAACGGGGGTGGTACGAGCAGTACTTC. Residues: CASSLERGWYEQYF.

This rearrangement joins TRBV10-2 to TRBJ1-2; D is unclear. V was pared by 6 bases and J by 5 bases, with 19 bases between. This CDR3 region has 15 residues. Germline V gene lookup returns CDR1 WSHSY and CDR2 SAAADI. The CDR3 DNA sequence: TGCGCCAGCAGGAACTCGGGAGGTGGCTATTATGGCTACACCTTC. The encoded protein is CASRNSGGGYYGYTF.

The CDR3 sequence is CASSQDKIGEQFF. The CDR3 nucleotides read TGCGCCAGCAGCCAAGATAAGATTGGTGAGCAGTTCTTC. The chain links TRBV4-1 to TRBJ2-1; no clear D. The CDR3 contains 13 residues. Germline V gene data show CDR1 as MGHRA and CDR2 as YSYEKL. V shed 0 bases and J shed 9 bases, with 9 bases lying between them.

The genes are TRBV9 and TRBJ1-2, with D unclear. Germline V lookup: CDR1 SGDLS, CDR2 YYNGEE. Deletions cut 4 bases from V and 0 bases from J, with 16 bases between. CDR3 length equals 16 residues. CDR3 DNA sequence: TGTGCCAGCAGCAACCATAATCGGGAGGCTAACTATGGCTACACCTTC. Protein product: CASSNHNREANYGYTF.

The V gene is TRBV5-4, the J gene TRBJ2-2, with D possibly being TRBD1 or TRBD2 (6 bases each). Trimming pared 1 base from V and 6 bases from J, leaving 19 bases between. This CDR3 has 17 amino acids. The germline CDR1 and CDR2 sequences are SGHNT and YYREEE (reference sequence). The CDR3 DNA reads as TGTGCCAGCAGCTTGCACCCTTCCGGGGGCGTTGCCGGGGAGCTGTTTTTT. The encoded protein is CASSLHPSGGVAGELFF.

The chain has TRBV15 and TRBJ2-1; D may correspond to TRBD1 or TRBD2 (6 bases each). The CDR3 is 13 residues long. V lost 8 bases and J 2 bases, leaving 10 bases between the germline ends. Germline V lookup: CDR1 LNHNV, CDR2 YYDKDF (reference sequence). In nucleotides, the CDR3 is TGTGCCACCGGGGGGCCGACCTACAATGAGCAGTTCTTC. Translated: CATGGPTYNEQFF. The full variable domain, its missing parts supplied by reference TRBV15 and TRBJ2-1, is DAMVIQNPRYQVTQFGKPVTLSCSQTLNHNVMYWYQQKSSQAPKLLFHYYDKDFNNEADTPDNFQSRRPNTSFCFLDIRSPGLGDTAMYLCATGGPTYNEQFFGPGTRLTVL.

V is TRBV2 and J is TRBJ1-2, with a tentative D call TRBD1 (5 bases). The CDR3 runs to 15 residues. Trimming took 0 bases from V and 5 from J, leaving 13 bases between them. Germline loops: CDR1 SNHLY, CDR2 FYNNEI. CDR3 loop: CASSEALRDGYGYTF. The CDR3 nucleotides read TGTGCCAGCAGTGAAGCCCTCCGGGACGGGTATGGCTACACCTTC.

The genes are TRBV7-9 and TRBJ2-4, with D unresolved. The CDR3 has 16 residues. V was trimmed by 3 bases and J by 0 bases, leaving 12 bases between them. From germline, CDR1 is SEHNR and CDR2 FQNEAQ (reference sequence). CDR3 bases: TGTGCCAGCAGCTTTAGGGCTGACCTAGCCAAAAACATTCAGTACTTC. As protein: CASSFRADLAKNIQYF.

This clone was seen a single time. This sequence joins TRBV4-2 and TRBJ1-3; the D is unclear. V lost 0 bases, J lost 0 bases, and 9 bases lay in between. The germline CDR1 and CDR2 sequences are LGHNA and YNFKEQ. This CDR3 is built from 16 residues. CDR3 protein: CASSQDGEDSGNTIYF. In DNA form, the CDR3 reads TGTGCCAGCAGCCAAGATGGGGAGGACTCTGGAAACACCATATATTTT.